Presented here are 18 T cell receptor beta chains from one specimen sequenced in a study of T cells in Graves' hyperthyroidism and ophthalmopathy. Regions amplified from RNA transcripts were the TCR beta CDR3 regions. TCR CDR3 underwent first-round RT-PCR with the HTBI primer set. A single record per CDR3 protein comes from TCRdb applying MiXCR to the multiplex PCR reads. The sample records about 680,000 distinct CDR3 sequences, just over 35% being singletons. The material sequenced was blood. These receptors originate from a woman aged 40 to 49 with Graves' hyperthyroidism.

This clonotype was seen repeatedly, ten times or more. The chain is built from TRBV19 and TRBJ2-7, with TRBD2 matching 8 bases. CDR3 length: 16 amino acids. V lost 2 bases to trimming and J lost 2 bases; unmatched junction nucleotides: 8. In germline, CDR1 is LNHDA, CDR2 SQIVND (reference sequence). CDR3 DNA: TGTGCCAGTAGTATACGCAGCGGGAGCCAAACCTACGAGCAGTACTTC. Translating gives CASSIRSGSQTYEQYF.

At least ten counts were recorded for this clonotype. The CDR3 sequence: CASSFEDTVNTEAFF. The DNA of the CDR3 is TGCGCCAGCAGCTTTGAGGACACGGTGAACACTGAAGCTTTCTTT. The rearrangement uses TRBV5-1 and TRBJ1-1, with TRBD1 as a possible D gene (5 bases). Germline V lookup: CDR1 SGHRS, CDR2 YFSETQ. CDR3 length: 15 residues. V dropped 2 bases and J dropped 0 bases, with 11 bases sitting between them.

The chain couples TRBV4-3 to TRBJ2-7; D perhaps matches TRBD2 (5 bases). The CDR3 is 14 residues long. V lost 1 base, J lost 7 bases, and 14 bases lay in between. From germline, CDR1 is LGHNA and CDR2 YSLEER. The chain's CDR3 is CASSQAGVTGEQYF. The CDR3 DNA is TGCGCCAGCAGCCAAGCTGGGGTGACGGGAGAGCAGTACTTC.

The chain recombines TRBV10-3 with TRBJ2-5; 7 nucleotides agree with TRBD1. The CDR3 is 14 amino acids. V shed 3 bases and J 3 bases; nucleotides not matched to a gene: 4. Germline V gives CDR1 ENHRY, CDR2 SYGVKD. As DNA, the CDR3 is TGTGCCATCAGTGAAGGGGGCAGGGAAGAGACCCAGTACTTC. This gives the protein CAISEGGREETQYF.

Many counts were recorded for this clonotype. CDR3: CSASLDLNSPLHF. The DNA of the CDR3 is TGCAGTGCTAGTCTCGACTTGAATTCACCCCTCCACTTT. The chain couples TRBV20-1 to TRBJ1-6, with D hard to call. Looked up from germline, CDR1 is DFQATT and CDR2 is SNEGSKA (reference sequence). The CDR3 has 13 residues. V lost 3 bases, J lost 7 bases, and 10 bases lay in between.

As regards this clonotype: A much larger clone lies one base from this, so it may be a read error. The chain is built from TRBV9 and TRBJ1-6, with 10 positions matching TRBD1. Germline-derived CDR1 and CDR2 are SGDLS and YYNGEE. This CDR3 contains 16 residues. This CDR3 is CASSSTGGYHNPPLHF. DNA of the CDR3: TGTGCCAGCAGCTCGACAGGGGGCTATCATAATCCACCCCTCCACTTT.

This clonotype was found a few times. A much larger clone lies one base from this, so it may be a read error. The rearrangement links TRBV7-9 to TRBJ2-5, with D maybe TRBD2 (6 bases). The CDR3 totals 15 residues. Germline V gives CDR1 SEHNR, CDR2 FQNEAQ (reference sequence). CDR3 loop: CASSFPHGGLETRYF. In DNA form, the CDR3 reads TGTGCCAGCAGCTTTCCGCACGGAGGGCTTGAGACCCGGTACTTC. Together with reference TRBV7-9 and TRBJ2-5, the CDR3 gives the full variable domain: DTGVSQNPRHKITKRGQNVTFRCDPISEHNRLYWYRQTLGQGPEFLTYFQNEAQLEKSRLLSDRFSAERPKGSFSTLEIQRTEQGDSAMYLCASSFPHGGLETRYFGPGTRLLVL.

The chain links TRBV6-6 to TRBJ1-2; 10 bases map to TRBD1. The CDR3 covers 13 residues. Losses at the gene ends were 6 bases for V and 6 bases for J; bases not matched to a gene: 4. The germline V gene has CDR1 MNHNY and CDR2 SVGAGI (reference sequence). CDR3 loop: CASRGQGRDGYTF. The CDR3 region has the DNA TGTGCCAGCAGGGGACAGGGGCGGGATGGCTACACCTTC.

In its sample, this clonotype was seen many times. The chain employs TRBV19 and TRBJ2-5; TRBD2 is a possible D gene (5 bases). The CDR3 runs to 14 residues. Trimming stripped 1 base from V and 5 bases from J, with 11 bases between. Germline V gene lookup returns CDR1 LNHDA and CDR2 SQIVND (reference sequence). The CDR3 coding sequence is TGTGCCAGTAGTATAGTTGGCTGGGAGGAGACCCAGTACTTC. Its protein is CASSIVGWEETQYF.

The rearrangement links TRBV29-1 to TRBJ1-5; D is possibly TRBD1 (6 bases). CDR3 length: 14 amino acids. Per germline, CDR1 SQVTM and CDR2 ANQGSEA. V was clipped by 8 bases and J by 5 bases, with 19 bases between them. CDR3 sequence (DNA): TGCAGCACCTCGGGGGGGCTCCTACATCAGCCCCAGCATTTT. Its translation: CSTSGGLLHQPQHF.

The DNA for the CDR3 is TGTGCCAGCAGACCCGCCGGGACAGGGGAGCTGTTTTTT. Its translation is CASRPAGTGELFF. The rearrangement joins TRBV12-3 or TRBV12-4 to TRBJ2-2, with TRBD1 as a possible D gene (6 bases). Trimming removed 6 bases at V and 8 bases at J, with 13 bases between. This CDR3 is 13 amino acids long.

This clonotype has more than one count but fewer than ten. The chain couples TRBV7-2 to TRBJ2-7; D unresolved. CDR3 length equals 14 residues. V was trimmed by 0 bases and J by 3 bases, leaving 9 bases between them. Germline loops: CDR1 SGHTA, CDR2 FQGNSA. The CDR3 loop reads CASSLAGTFYEQYF. As DNA, the CDR3 is TGTGCCAGCAGCTTAGCGGGTACCTTCTACGAGCAGTACTTC. The full variable domain, in which reference TRBV7-2 and TRBJ2-7 provide the parts outside the CDR3, is GAGVSQSPSNKVTEKGKDVELRCDPISGHTALYWYRQSLGQGLEFLIYFQGNSAPDKSGLPSDRFSAERTGGSVSTLTIQRTQQEDSAVYLCASSLAGTFYEQYFGPGTRLTVT.

This clonotype was counted a few times. This chain connects TRBV5-1 to TRBJ2-7, with a tentative D call TRBD2 (5 bases). The V end was cut by 1 base, the J end by 7 bases, with 12 bases between. Germline values: CDR1 SGHRS, CDR2 YFSETQ. The CDR3 is made up of 13 amino acids. CDR3 DNA sequence: TGCGCCAGCAGCTTGTATCAAACGGGAGAGCAGTACTTC. Residues: CASSLYQTGEQYF.

The count of this clonotype is one. The chain combines TRBV19 with TRBJ2-3; 12 bases line up with TRBD2. Germline V gives CDR1 LNHDA, CDR2 SQIVND (reference sequence). The ends lost 10 bases at V and 5 bases at J; junction bases unmatched: 7. There are 14 residues in the CDR3. In DNA, the CDR3 is TGTGCCACCCGACTAGCGGGAGTGGTAGATACGCAGTATTTT. Translated, it gives CATRLAGVVDTQYF.

This clonotype was picked up many times. This chain links TRBV25-1 with TRBJ1-2, with 9 positions matching TRBD1. The length of the CDR3 is 14 residues. Trimming removed 6 bases from V and 1 base from J; junction bases left unmatched: 3. Germline values: CDR1 MGHDK, CDR2 SYGVNS. CDR3 nucleotide sequence: TGTGCCAGCAGGGGGACAGGGCTTAACTATGGCTACACCTTC. This codes for CASRGTGLNYGYTF.

This clonotype was counted many times. The J gene is TRBJ2-7, the V gene TRBV7-2, with D perhaps matching TRBD1 (6 bases). Trimming took off 6 bases at V and 3 bases at J, with 15 bases between the two ends. This CDR3 is built from 14 residues. From germline, CDR1 is SGHTA and CDR2 FQGNSA. DNA for the CDR3: TGTGCCAGCAGGATCCCAGGGGTCGTCTACGAGCAGTACTTC. Translating gives CASRIPGVVYEQYF. The whole variable domain, remainder taken from reference TRBV7-2 and TRBJ2-7, is GAGVSQSPSNKVTEKGKDVELRCDPISGHTALYWYRQSLGQGLEFLIYFQGNSAPDKSGLPSDRFSAERTGGSVSTLTIQRTQQEDSAVYLCASRIPGVVYEQYFGPGTRLTVT.

In this sample, this clonotype turned up many times. The junction differs from germline at one of its ends, possibly a read error. This chain uses TRBV7-7 with TRBJ2-2, with TRBD2 as a possible D gene (5 bases). Per the germline V gene, CDR1 is SSHAT and CDR2 is FNYEAQ (reference sequence). The CDR3 consists of 15 residues. Here the CDR3 reads CASSPNHGDTGELFF. The CDR3 bases are TGTGCTAGCAGCCCCAACCACGGGGACACCGGGGAGCTGTTTTTT. The whole variable domain, remainder taken from reference TRBV7-7 and TRBJ2-2, is GAGVSQSPRYKVTKRGQDVTLRCDPISSHATLYWYQQALGQGPEFLTYFNYEAQPDKSGLPSDRFSAERPEGSISTLTIQRTEQRDSAMYRCASSPNHGDTGELFFGEGSRLTVL.

The chain employs TRBV9 and TRBJ1-1, with a tentative D call TRBD1 (5 bases). This CDR3 region has 16 residues. Germline V gene lookup returns CDR1 SGDLS and CDR2 YYNGEE. V was cut by 0 bases and J by 5 bases, with 17 bases left in between. The CDR3 region has the DNA TGTGCCAGCAGCGTAGAGACAGTAGGATCGGGGACTGAAGCTTTCTTT. Its translation is CASSVETVGSGTEAFF.